The clone carrying this T cell receptor (beta chain) was counted ten times or more. Its antigen is currently unknown. Unique molecular identifiers were built into the TCRbeta library. In TCRdb, the PCR reads were re-called with MiXCR into one record per CDR3 protein. The data contain approximately 290,000 distinct CDR3 sequences, 11% of them singletons. This sample was included in a study of T-cell reconstitution after alpha-beta-depleted transplantation in children. This CDR3 is built from 15 residues. Germline CDR1 reads SGHDT; CDR2 reads YYEEEE. V was clipped by 0 bases and J by 10 bases, with 14 bases between them. Notes on the study in general: It was newly produced T cells that mostly accounted for T-cell counts and diversity one year after transplant. At around two months after transplant, the alpha-beta T cells were reportedly derived from several hundred expanded clones that came from non-depleted graft cells. Recipient T cells and thymic progenitors that survived were the source of the high TCRbeta diversity seen at day 60 in some patients.

The receptor comes from a male patient under 10 years old who had a stem cell transplant for chronic granulomatous disease, so the T cells may come from the graft donor. The sequencing used peripheral blood, collected 180 days after TCRalphabeta/CD19-depleted stem cell transplant. This chain joins TRBV5-6 and TRBJ1-6, with D maybe TRBD1 (6 bases). CDR3 residues: CASSLDVGGGSPLHF. As DNA, the CDR3 is TGTGCCAGCAGCTTGGATGTTGGGGGCGGGTCACCCCTCCACTTT.